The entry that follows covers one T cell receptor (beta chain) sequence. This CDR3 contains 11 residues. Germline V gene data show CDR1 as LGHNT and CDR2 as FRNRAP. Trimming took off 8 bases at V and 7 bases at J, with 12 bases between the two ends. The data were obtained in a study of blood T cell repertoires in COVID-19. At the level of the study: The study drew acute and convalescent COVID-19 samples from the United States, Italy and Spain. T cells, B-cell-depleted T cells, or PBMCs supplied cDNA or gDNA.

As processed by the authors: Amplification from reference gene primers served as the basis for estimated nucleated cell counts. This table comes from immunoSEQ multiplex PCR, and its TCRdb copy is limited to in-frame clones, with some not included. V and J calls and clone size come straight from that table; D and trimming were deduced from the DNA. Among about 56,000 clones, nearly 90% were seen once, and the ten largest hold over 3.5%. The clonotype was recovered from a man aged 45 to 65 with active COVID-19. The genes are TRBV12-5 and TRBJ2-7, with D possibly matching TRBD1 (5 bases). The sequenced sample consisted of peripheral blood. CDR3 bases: TGTGCTAGTTCTAGGGGTCAGGAGCAGTACTTC. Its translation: CASSRGQEQYF.